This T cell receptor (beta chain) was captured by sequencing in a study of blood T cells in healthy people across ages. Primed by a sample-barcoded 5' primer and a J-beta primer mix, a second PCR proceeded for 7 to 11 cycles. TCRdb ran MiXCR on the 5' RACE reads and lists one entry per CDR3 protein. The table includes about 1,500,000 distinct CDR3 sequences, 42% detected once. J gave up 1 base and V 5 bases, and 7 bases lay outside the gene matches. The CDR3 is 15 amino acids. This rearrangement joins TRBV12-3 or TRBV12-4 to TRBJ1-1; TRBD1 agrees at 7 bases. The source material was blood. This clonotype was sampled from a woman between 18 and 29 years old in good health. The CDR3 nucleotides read TGTGCCAGCAGTCCCCTCCGACAGGGGAACACTGAAGCTTTCTTT. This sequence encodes CASSPLRQGNTEAFF.